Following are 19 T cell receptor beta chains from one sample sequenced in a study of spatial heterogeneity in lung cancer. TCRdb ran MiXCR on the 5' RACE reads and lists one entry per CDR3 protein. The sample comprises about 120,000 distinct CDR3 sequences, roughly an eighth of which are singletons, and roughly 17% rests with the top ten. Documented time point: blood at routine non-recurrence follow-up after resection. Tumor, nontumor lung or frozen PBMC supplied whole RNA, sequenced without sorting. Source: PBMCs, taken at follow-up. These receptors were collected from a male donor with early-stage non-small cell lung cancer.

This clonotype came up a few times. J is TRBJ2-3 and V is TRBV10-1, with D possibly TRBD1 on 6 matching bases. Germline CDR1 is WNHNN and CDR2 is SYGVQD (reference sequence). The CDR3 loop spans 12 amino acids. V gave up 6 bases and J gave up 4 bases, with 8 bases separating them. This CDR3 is CASSSGADTQYF. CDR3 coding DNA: TGCGCCAGCAGCTCAGGGGCAGATACGCAGTATTTT.

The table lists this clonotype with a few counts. CDR3 region: CASSLVTAEKLFF. CDR3 DNA sequence: TGTGCCAGCAGCTTGGTTACCGCCGAAAAACTGTTTTTT. J is TRBJ1-4 and V is TRBV5-6; no firm D call. V was cut by 0 bases and J by 8 bases, with 8 bases left in between. CDR1 and CDR2 (germline): SGHDT, YYEEEE. This CDR3 is built from 13 residues.

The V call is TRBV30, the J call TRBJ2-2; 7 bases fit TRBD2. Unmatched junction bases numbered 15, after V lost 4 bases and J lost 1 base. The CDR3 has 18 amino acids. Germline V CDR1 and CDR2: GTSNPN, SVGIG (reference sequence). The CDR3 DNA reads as TGTGCCTGGATAAGAGTAAGAAGCGGGGCCCAGAACACCGGGGAGCTGTTTTTT. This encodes CAWIRVRSGAQNTGELFF. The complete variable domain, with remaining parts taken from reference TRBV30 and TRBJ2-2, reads SQTIHQWPATLVQPVGSPLSLECTVEGTSNPNLYWYRQAAGRGLQLLFYSVGIGQISSEVPQNLSASRPQDRQFILSSKKLLLSDSGFYLCAWIRVRSGAQNTGELFFGEGSRLTVL.

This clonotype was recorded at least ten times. DNA for the CDR3: TGTGCCAGCAGTGCCGGACAGGCTATCTTGGAGACCCAGTACTTC. It encodes CASSAGQAILETQYF. The rearrangement joins TRBV25-1 to TRBJ2-5; 7 bases are shared with TRBD1. This CDR3 has 15 amino acids. V trimming: 4 bases; J trimming: 5 bases; junction bases outside the gene matches: 10. Germline V gene data show CDR1 as MGHDK and CDR2 as SYGVNS. Looking up the rest from reference TRBV25-1 and TRBJ2-5 gives the full variable domain: EADIYQTPRYLVIGTGKKITLECSQTMGHDKMYWYQQDPGMELHLIHYSYGVNSTEKGDLSSESTVSRIRTEHFPLTLESARPSHTSQYLCASSAGQAILETQYFGPGTRLLVL.

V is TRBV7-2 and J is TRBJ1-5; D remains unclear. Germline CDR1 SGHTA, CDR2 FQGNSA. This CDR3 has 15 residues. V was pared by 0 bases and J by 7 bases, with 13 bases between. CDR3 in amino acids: CASSLALEQTQPQHF. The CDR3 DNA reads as TGTGCCAGCAGCTTAGCGCTTGAACAAACCCAGCCCCAGCATTTT. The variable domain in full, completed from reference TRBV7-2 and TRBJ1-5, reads GAGVSQSPSNKVTEKGKDVELRCDPISGHTALYWYRQSLGQGLEFLIYFQGNSAPDKSGLPSDRFSAERTGGSVSTLTIQRTQQEDSAVYLCASSLALEQTQPQHFGDGTRLSIL.

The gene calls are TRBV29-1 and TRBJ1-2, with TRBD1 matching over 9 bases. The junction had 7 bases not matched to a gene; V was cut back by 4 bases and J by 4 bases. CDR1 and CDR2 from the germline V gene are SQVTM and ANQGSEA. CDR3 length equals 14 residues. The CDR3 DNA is TGCAGCGTTGTAGTACAGGGGGCGATCTATGGCTACACCTTC. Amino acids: CSVVVQGAIYGYTF.

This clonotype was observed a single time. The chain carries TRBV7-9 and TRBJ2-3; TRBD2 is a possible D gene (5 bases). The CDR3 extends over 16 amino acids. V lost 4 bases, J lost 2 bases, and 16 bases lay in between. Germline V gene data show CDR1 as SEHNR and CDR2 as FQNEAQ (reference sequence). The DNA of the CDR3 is TGTGCCAGCAGCTCGAAACCAGGACTTAACACAGATACGCAGTATTTT. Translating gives CASSSKPGLNTDTQYF.

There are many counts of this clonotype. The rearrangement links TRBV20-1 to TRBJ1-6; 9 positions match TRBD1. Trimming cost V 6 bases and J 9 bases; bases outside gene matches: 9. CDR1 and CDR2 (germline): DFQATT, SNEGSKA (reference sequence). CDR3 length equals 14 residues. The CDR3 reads CSAMTGGRISPLHF. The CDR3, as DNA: TGCAGTGCAATGACAGGGGGTAGAATTTCACCCCTCCACTTT.

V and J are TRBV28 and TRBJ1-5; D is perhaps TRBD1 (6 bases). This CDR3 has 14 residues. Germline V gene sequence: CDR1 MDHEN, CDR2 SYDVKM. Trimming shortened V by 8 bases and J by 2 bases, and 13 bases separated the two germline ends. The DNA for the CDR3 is TGTGCCAGCGGTCGACCAGGGGGCAATCAGCCCCAGCATTTT. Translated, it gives CASGRPGGNQPQHF.

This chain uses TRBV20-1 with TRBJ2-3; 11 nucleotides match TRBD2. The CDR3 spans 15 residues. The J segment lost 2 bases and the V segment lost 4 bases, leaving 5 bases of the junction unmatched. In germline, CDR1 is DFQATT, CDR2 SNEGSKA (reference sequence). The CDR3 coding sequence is TGCAGTGCTAAGGGACTAGCGGAGACCACAGATACGCAGTATTTT. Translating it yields CSAKGLAETTDTQYF.

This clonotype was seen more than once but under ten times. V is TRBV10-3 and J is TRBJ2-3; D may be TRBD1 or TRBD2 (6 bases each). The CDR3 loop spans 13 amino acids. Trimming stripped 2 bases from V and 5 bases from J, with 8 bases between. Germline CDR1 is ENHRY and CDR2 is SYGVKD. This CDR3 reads CAISERGEDTQYF. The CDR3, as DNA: TGTGCCATCAGTGAGAGGGGGGAAGATACGCAGTATTTT.

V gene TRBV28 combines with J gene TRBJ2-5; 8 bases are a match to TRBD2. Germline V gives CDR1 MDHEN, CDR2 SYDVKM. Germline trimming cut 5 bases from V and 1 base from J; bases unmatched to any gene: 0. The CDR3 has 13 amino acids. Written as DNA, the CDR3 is TGTGCCAGCAGTAGCGGGGGCCAAGAGACCCAGTACTTC. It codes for CASSSGGQETQYF.

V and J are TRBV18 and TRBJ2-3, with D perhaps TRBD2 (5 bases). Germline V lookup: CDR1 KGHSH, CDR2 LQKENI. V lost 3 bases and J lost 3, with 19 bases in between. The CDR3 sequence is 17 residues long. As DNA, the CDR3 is TGTGCCAGCTCACCCTCGGGAAAAGGCAGTAGGACAGATACGCAGTATTTT. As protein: CASSPSGKGSRTDTQYF.

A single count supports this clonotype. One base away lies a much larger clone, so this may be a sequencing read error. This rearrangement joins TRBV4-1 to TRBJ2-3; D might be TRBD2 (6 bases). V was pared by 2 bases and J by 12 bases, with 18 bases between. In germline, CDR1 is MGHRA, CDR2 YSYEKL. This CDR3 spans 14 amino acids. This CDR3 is CASSQHSGSWGQYF. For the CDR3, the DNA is TGCGCCAGCAGCCAACACAGCGGGTCGTGGGGTCAGTATTTT.

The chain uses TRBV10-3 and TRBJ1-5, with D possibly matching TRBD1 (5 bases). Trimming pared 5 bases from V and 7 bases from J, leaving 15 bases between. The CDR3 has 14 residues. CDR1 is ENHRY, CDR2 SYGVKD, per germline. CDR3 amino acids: CAISPRGARQPQHF. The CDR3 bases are TGTGCCATCAGTCCACGAGGGGCTCGGCAGCCCCAGCATTTT.

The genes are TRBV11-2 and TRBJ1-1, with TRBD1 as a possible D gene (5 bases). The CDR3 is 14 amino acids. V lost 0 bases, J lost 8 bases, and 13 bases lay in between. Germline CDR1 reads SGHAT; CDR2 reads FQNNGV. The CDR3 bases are TGTGCCAGCAGCTTAGATCCGTGGGGCAGAGAAGCTTTCTTT. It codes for CASSLDPWGREAFF.

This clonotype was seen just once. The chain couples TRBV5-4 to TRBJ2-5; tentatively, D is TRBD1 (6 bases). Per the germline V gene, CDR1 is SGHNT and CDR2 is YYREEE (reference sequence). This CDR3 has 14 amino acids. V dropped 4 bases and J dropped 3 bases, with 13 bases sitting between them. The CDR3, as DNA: TGTGCCAGCAGCGAGCTGTGGACAGAAGAGACCCAGTACTTC. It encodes CASSELWTEETQYF. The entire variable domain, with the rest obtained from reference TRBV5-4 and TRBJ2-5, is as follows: ETGVTQSPTHLIKTRGQQVTLRCSSQSGHNTVSWYQQALGQGPQFIFQYYREEENGRGNFPPRFSGLQFPNYSSELNVNALELDDSALYLCASSELWTEETQYFGPGTRLLVL.

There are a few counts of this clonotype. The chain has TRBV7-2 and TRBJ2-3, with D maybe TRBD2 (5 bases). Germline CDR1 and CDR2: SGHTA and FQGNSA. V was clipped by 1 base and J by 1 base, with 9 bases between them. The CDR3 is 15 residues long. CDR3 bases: TGTGCCAGCAGCTTAGGGGCCGGGGGCACAGATACGCAGTATTTT. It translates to CASSLGAGGTDTQYF.

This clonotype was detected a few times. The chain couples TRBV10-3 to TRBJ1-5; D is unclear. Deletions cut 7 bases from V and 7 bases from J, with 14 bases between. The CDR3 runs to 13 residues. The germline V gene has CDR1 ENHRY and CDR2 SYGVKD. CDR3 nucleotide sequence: TGTGCCATCATGAAGGGCTTTGGGCAGCCCCAGCATTTT. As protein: CAIMKGFGQPQHF.